The source of this TCR beta chain is a study of cytomegalovirus exposure and HLA in healthy donors. Study-wide findings and caveats: Among TCR beta chains, those listed as cytomegalovirus-associated numbered around 160.

For this clone: Its cognate antigen is unknown.

The CDR3 contains 14 residues. The ends were cut back, 7 bases at V and 3 bases at J, with 15 bases in the middle. Germline values: CDR1 SGHVS, CDR2 FQNEAQ. PCR was performed using 60 Vbeta and 13 Jbeta primers. The repertoire was sequenced with immunoSEQ multiplex PCR; TCRdb's copy has only in-frame clones and lacks some. In the table there are some 200,000 clones, almost 85% of which are singletons. The clonotype was recovered from a woman in her forties in good health and CMV-seronegative. The sample consisted of PBMCs. The chain has TRBV7-8 and TRBJ1-1; D possibly corresponds to TRBD1 (6 bases). CDR3 sequence (DNA): TGTGCCAGCAAGGAGTTACAGGGATACACTGAAGCTTTCTTT. Translated: CASKELQGYTEAFF.